Listed below are T cell receptor beta chains from one sample, sequenced in a study of regulatory T cells in long-lasting Graves disease. A single record per CDR3 protein comes from TCRdb applying MiXCR to the multiplex PCR reads. The sample contains about 440,000 distinct CDR3 sequences, 15% of which appear only once. This same sample was also part of a study on T cells in Graves' hyperthyroidism and ophthalmopathy.

Here the sequenced sample was peripheral blood mononuclear cells (PBMCs), taken at new diagnosis, from a patient treated with antithyroid drugs. These receptors originate from a woman aged 25-40 years with Graves disease. Each CDR3 is given with its conserved first and last residue. Fields, in order: V gene, J gene, D gene, clone size, CDR3 protein, CDR3 DNA. The D gene is left open where the match is weak. Rows give clone size only sometimes, using once, few, many, or a class for an expanded clone.

>TRBV5-6|TRBJ1-2|.|.
CASSTTGFYGYTF
TGTGCCAGCAGCACCACAGGGTTCTATGGCTACACCTTC
>TRBV10-3|TRBJ2-7|.|many
CAISDIAISLYEQYF
TGTGCCATCAGTGACATAGCCATCTCCCTCTACGAGCAGTACTTC
>TRBV10-3|TRBJ2-7|TRBD2|few
CAISEASGTYEQYF
TGTGCCATCAGTGAGGCTAGCGGGACCTACGAGCAGTACTTC
>TRBV12-3/TRBV12-4|TRBJ1-2|.|many
CASSLGSPLDGYTF
TGTGCCAGCAGTTTAGGCTCGCCACTGGATGGCTACACCTTC
>TRBV30|TRBJ1-1|.|many
CAWSQPRGAFF
TGTGCCTGGTCTCAACCCCGGGGAGCTTTCTTT
>TRBV28|TRBJ2-3|.|once
CASIKAGVTDTQYF
TGTGCCAGCATCAAGGCAGGCGTCACAGATACGCAGTATTTT
>TRBV5-1|TRBJ2-7|.|many
CASSFGGNSYEQYF
TGTGCCAGCAGTTTTGGGGGGAACTCCTACGAGCAGTACTTC
>TRBV19|TRBJ1-1|TRBD1|.
CASSIDKWDSSPEAFF
TGTGCCAGTAGTATAGATAAGTGGGACAGTAGTCCTGAAGCTTTCTTT
>TRBV30|TRBJ1-5|TRBD1|.
CAWTQGAGNQPQHF
TGTGCCTGGACACAGGGGGCGGGAAATCAGCCCCAGCATTTT
>TRBV5-1|TRBJ1-1|.|many
CASSPGTDSLGTEAFF
TGCGCCAGCAGCCCGGGGACGGACTCCCTGGGGACTGAAGCTTTCTTT
>TRBV6-1|TRBJ2-3|TRBD2|many
CASSQRELSDTQYF
TGTGCCAGCAGTCAGCGGGAGTTGTCAGATACGCAGTATTTT
>TRBV6-2/TRBV6-3|TRBJ2-1|TRBD2|.
CASSYGSAGLAGTYEQLF
TGTGCCAGCAGTTACGGCTCCGCGGGACTAGCGGGAACGTATGAGCAGCTCTTC
>TRBV24-1|TRBJ2-2|.|few
CATSSLEGTGELFF
TGTGCCACCAGTTCCCTCGAGGGCACCGGGGAGCTGTTTTTT
>TRBV5-1|TRBJ2-3|TRBD1|few
CASSLAPDRVGTDTQYF
TGCGCCAGCAGCTTGGCGCCGGACAGGGTGGGAACAGATACGCAGTATTTT
>TRBV20-1|TRBJ2-3|.|few
CSARDQGGGVNTDTQYF
TGCAGTGCTAGAGATCAGGGTGGCGGGGTAAACACAGATACGCAGTATTTT
>TRBV7-6|TRBJ2-3|.|many
CASSPGILETDTQYF
TGTGCCAGCAGCCCAGGGATATTGGAAACAGATACGCAGTATTTT
>TRBV7-9|TRBJ2-4|.|.
CASSLVASPNNIQYF
TGTGCCAGCAGCTTAGTAGCATCGCCTAACAACATTCAGTACTTC
>TRBV30|TRBJ2-3|.|many
CAWSGLAPTDTQYF
TGTGCCTGGAGTGGGTTAGCACCCACAGATACGCAGTATTTT
>TRBV11-2|TRBJ2-5|.|many
CASSLGGGQETQYF
TGTGCCAGCAGCTTAGGGGGCGGACAGGAGACCCAGTACTTC
>TRBV7-9|TRBJ2-2|.|few
CASSLTGAGGELFF
TGTGCCAGCAGCTTAACGGGAGCGGGCGGGGAGCTGTTTTTT
>TRBV5-5|TRBJ2-7|TRBD2|once
CASSSPGLAAYEQYF
TGTGCCAGCAGCAGCCCCGGACTAGCGGCCTACGAGCAGTACTTC
>TRBV7-9|TRBJ2-1|.|few
CASSLVGAVNEQFF
TGTGCCAGCAGCTTGGTGGGGGCGGTAAATGAGCAGTTCTTC